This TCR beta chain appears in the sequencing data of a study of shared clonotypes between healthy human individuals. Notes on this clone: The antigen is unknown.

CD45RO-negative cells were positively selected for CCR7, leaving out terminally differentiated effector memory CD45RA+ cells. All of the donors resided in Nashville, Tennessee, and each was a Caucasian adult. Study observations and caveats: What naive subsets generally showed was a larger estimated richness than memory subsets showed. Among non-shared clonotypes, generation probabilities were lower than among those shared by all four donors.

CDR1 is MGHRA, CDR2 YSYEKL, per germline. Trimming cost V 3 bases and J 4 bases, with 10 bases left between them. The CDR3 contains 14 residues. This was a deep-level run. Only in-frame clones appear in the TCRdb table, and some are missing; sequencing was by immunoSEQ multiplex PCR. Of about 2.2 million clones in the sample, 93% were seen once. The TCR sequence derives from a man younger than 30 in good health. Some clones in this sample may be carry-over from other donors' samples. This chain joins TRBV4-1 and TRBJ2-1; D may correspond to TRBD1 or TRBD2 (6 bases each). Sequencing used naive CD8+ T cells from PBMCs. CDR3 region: CASSHGGQYNEQFF. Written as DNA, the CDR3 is TGCGCCAGCAGCCACGGGGGCCAATACAATGAGCAGTTCTTC.